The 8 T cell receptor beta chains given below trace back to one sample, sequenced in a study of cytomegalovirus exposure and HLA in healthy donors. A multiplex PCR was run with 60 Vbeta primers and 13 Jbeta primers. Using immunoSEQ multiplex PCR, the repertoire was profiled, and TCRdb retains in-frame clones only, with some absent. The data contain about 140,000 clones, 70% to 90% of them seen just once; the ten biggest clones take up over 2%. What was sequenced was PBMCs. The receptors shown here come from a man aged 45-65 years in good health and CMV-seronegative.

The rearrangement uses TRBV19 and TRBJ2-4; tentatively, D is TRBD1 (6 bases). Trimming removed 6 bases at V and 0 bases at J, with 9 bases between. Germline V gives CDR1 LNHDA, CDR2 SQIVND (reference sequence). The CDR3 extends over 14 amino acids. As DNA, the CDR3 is TGTGCCAGTAGCAGGACAGCAGCCAAAAACATTCAGTACTTC. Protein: CASSRTAAKNIQYF.

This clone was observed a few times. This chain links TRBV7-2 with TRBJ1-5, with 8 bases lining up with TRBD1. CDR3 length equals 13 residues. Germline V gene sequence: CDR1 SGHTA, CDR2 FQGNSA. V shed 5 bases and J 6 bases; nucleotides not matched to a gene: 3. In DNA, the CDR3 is TGTGCCAGCAGCGACAGGGGCGGTCAGCCCCAGCATTTT. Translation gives CASSDRGGQPQHF.

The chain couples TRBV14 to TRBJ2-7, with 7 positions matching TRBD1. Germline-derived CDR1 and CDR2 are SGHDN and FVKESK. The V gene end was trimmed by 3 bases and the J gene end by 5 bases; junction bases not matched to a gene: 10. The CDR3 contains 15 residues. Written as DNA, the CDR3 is TGTGCCAGCAGCCATGACAGACAGGGCATCGACGAGCAGTACTTC. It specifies CASSHDRQGIDEQYF. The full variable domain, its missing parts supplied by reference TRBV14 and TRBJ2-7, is EAGVTQFPSHSVIEKGQTVTLRCDPISGHDNLYWYRRVMGKEIKFLLHFVKESKQDESGMPNNRFLAERTGGTYSTLKVQPAELEDSGVYFCASSHDRQGIDEQYFGPGTRLTVT.

In DNA, the CDR3 is TGTGCCAGCAGCTTACGGCCTAGCACGAGCTCCTATAATTCACCCCTCCACTTT. Its protein is CASSLRPSTSSYNSPLHF. The genes are TRBV7-3 and TRBJ1-6; no reliable D call. Germline CDR1 reads SGHTA; CDR2 reads FQGTGA. Deletions cut 2 bases from V and 0 bases from J, with 14 bases between. The CDR3 length is 18 residues.

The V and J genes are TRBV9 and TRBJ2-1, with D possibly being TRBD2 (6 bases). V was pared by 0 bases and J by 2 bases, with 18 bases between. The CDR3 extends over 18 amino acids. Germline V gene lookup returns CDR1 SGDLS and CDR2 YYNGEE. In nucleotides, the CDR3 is TGTGCCAGCAGCGTAGAATTGGGGAGACGGGGGACCTACAATGAGCAGTTCTTC. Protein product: CASSVELGRRGTYNEQFF.

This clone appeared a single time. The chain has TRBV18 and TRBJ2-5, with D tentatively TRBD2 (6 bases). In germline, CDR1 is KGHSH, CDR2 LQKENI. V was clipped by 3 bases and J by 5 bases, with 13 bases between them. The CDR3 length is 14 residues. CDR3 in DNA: TGTGCCAGCTCACCCGGGAGTAGGCGGGAGACCCAGTACTTC. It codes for CASSPGSRRETQYF.

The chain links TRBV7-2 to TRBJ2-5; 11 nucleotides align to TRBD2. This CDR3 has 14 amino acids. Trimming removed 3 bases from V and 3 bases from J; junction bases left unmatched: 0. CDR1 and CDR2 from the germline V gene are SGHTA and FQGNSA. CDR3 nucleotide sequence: TGTGCCAGCAGCTTGGGACTAGCGGAAGAGACCCAGTACTTC. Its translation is CASSLGLAEETQYF.

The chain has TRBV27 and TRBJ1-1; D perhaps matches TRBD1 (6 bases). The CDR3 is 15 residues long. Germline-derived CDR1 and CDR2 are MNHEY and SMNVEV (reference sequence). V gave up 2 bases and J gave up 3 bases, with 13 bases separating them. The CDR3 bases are TGTGCCAGCAGTTTAAAGTCCCAGGGGTACACTGAAGCTTTCTTT. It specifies CASSLKSQGYTEAFF.